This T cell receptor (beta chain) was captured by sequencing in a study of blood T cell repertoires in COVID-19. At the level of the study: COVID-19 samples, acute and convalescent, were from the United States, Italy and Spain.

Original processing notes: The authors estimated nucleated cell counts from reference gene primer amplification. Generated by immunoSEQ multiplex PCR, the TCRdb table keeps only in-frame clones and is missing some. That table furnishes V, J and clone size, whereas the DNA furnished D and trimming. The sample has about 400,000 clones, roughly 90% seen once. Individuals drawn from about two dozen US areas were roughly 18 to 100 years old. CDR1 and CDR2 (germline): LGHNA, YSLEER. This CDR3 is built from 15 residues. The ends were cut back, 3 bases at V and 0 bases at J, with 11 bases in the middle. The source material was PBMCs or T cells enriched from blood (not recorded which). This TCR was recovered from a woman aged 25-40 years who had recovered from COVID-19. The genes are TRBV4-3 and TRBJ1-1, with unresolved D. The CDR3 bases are TGCGCCAGCAGCCAGGCTGACAAGATGAACACTGAAGCTTTCTTT. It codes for CASSQADKMNTEAFF.